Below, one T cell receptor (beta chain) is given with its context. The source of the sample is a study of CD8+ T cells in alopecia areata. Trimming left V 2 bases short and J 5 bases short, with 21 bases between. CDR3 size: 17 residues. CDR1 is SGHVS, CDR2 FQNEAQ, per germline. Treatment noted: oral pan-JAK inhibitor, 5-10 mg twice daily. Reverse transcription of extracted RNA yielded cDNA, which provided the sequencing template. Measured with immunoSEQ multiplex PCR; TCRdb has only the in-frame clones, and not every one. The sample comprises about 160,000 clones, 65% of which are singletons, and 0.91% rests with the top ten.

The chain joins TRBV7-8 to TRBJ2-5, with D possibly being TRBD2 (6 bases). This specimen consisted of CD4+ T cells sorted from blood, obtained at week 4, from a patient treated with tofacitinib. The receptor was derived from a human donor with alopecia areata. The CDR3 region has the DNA TGTGCCAGCAGCTTATTGACTATGGAGGCAGGGAGGGAGACCCAGTACTTC. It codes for CASSLLTMEAGRETQYF.